Below, 14 T cell receptor beta chains from the same sample are listed, as sequenced in a study of cytomegalovirus exposure and HLA in healthy donors. 60 Vbeta and 13 Jbeta primers were used in PCR. Assay used: immunoSEQ multiplex PCR; TCRdb lists only in-frame clones, some missing. Among about 130,000 clones listed, roughly four fifths were seen once. Sequenced sample: PBMCs. The receptors here all came from a woman between 35 and 50 years old in good health and CMV-seropositive.

There are a few counts of this clone. The chain is built from TRBV9 and TRBJ2-7; D remains ambiguous. The CDR3 loop spans 14 amino acids. Trimming stripped 8 bases from V and 0 bases from J, with 15 bases between. Per the germline V gene, CDR1 is SGDLS and CDR2 is YYNGEE. The CDR3 DNA reads TGTGCCAGTGGGCCGGCAGGCAGCTCCTACGAGCAGTACTTC. Its translation: CASGPAGSSYEQYF.

In its sample, this clone was seen once. V and J are TRBV4-1 and TRBJ2-7; 8 bases align to TRBD1. This CDR3 is 17 amino acids long. V lost 1 base, J lost 2 bases, and 10 bases stayed unmatched. Germline V lookup: CDR1 MGHRA, CDR2 YSYEKL. The CDR3 DNA follows: TGCGCCAGCAGCCAAGGACCTCCGGGACAGGACCCCTACGAGCAGTACTTC. It translates to CASSQGPPGQDPYEQYF.

CDR3 loop: CASSRGTATNEKLFF. The CDR3 nucleotides are TGTGCCAGCAGCCGTGGGACAGCAACTAATGAAAAACTGTTTTTT. The V and J genes are TRBV6-1 and TRBJ1-4; 7 bases match TRBD1. This CDR3 is 15 amino acids long. Germline V gene sequence: CDR1 MNHNS, CDR2 SASEGT. Trimming at V came to 6 bases and at J to 0 bases, leaving 4 bases not matched to a gene.

This clone has a single count. V is TRBV19 and J is TRBJ1-5; TRBD1 is a possible D gene (6 bases). Germline-derived CDR1 and CDR2 are LNHDA and SQIVND (reference sequence). V was shortened by 5 bases and J by 1 base, with 6 bases between the two germline ends. The CDR3 has 13 amino acids. CDR3 amino acids: CASSGQSNQPQHF. CDR3 coding DNA: TGTGCCAGTAGTGGACAGAGCAATCAGCCCCAGCATTTT.

This clone has a handful of counts. This rearrangement joins TRBV27 to TRBJ1-1; 8 bases are a match to TRBD1. Germline loops: CDR1 MNHEY, CDR2 SMNVEV (reference sequence). The CDR3 runs to 15 residues. Trimming at V came to 4 bases and at J to 3 bases, leaving 7 bases not matched to a gene. The CDR3 spells CASSYQQGGDTEAFF. In DNA form, the CDR3 reads TGTGCCAGCAGTTACCAACAGGGGGGGGACACTGAAGCTTTCTTT.

This chain uses TRBV5-1 with TRBJ1-3; 8 bases are a match to TRBD1. The germline V gene encodes CDR1 SGHRS and CDR2 YFSETQ. The trim removed 3 bases at V and 0 bases at J, leaving 2 bases unmatched. The CDR3 spans 15 residues. The CDR3 DNA is TGCGCCAGCAGCTCCGGGACAGGCTCTGGAAACACCATATATTTT. Its protein is CASSSGTGSGNTIYF. Variable domain in full (rest from reference TRBV5-1 and TRBJ1-3): KAGVTQTPRYLIKTRGQQVTLSCSPISGHRSVSWYQQTPGQGLQFLFEYFSETQRNKGNFPGRFSGRQFSNSRSEMNVSTLELGDSALYLCASSSGTGSGNTIYFGEGSWLTVV.

Details on this clone: Mismatch with germline at one junction end may stem from a read error. The CDR3 protein is CASSPGGGYYGQYF. CDR3 nucleotide sequence: TGTGCCAGCAGTCCCGGGGGGGGCTACTACGGGCAGTACTTC. The rearrangement joins TRBV9 to TRBJ2-7; the match to TRBD2 covers 8 bases. The CDR3 covers 14 residues. CDR1 is SGDLS, CDR2 YYNGEE, per germline.

In this sample, this clone turned up a few times. The rearrangement links TRBV27 to TRBJ1-5; 8 nucleotides match TRBD1. V dropped 6 bases and J dropped 4; count of bases not matched to a gene: 5. Germline loops: CDR1 MNHEY, CDR2 SMNVEV (reference sequence). CDR3 length: 14 amino acids. The CDR3 region has the DNA TGTGCCAGCAGCGGACAGGGACGAAATCAGCCCCAGCATTTT. Its protein is CASSGQGRNQPQHF.

This clone occurred once. V is TRBV29-1 and J is TRBJ1-4; 9 nucleotides agree with TRBD1. CDR1 SQVTM and CDR2 ANQGSEA come from the germline V gene. Trimming removed 5 bases from V and 5 bases from J; junction bases left unmatched: 3. This CDR3 spans 13 amino acids. CDR3 amino acids: CSVTGTGNEKLFF. CDR3 DNA sequence: TGCAGCGTTACAGGGACAGGGAATGAAAAACTGTTTTTT.

This chain connects TRBV6-5 to TRBJ2-5, with D hard to call. The end of the DNA aligns better with TRBJ2-7, so the J call may be wrong. This CDR3 comprises 14 residues. Germline loops: CDR1 MNHEY, CDR2 SVGAGI. CDR3 sequence reads: CASSYSAYAYEQYF. DNA of the CDR3: TGTGCCAGCAGTTACTCCGCCTACGCCTACGAGCAGTACTTC.

The chain links TRBV7-8 to TRBJ2-3; no clear D gene. The CDR3 runs 16 residues. The V and J ends lost 1 base and 0 bases respectively, with 11 bases between them. Germline loops: CDR1 SGHVS, CDR2 FQNEAQ. Here the CDR3 reads CASSLVNLGSTDTQYF. In nucleotides, the CDR3 is TGTGCCAGCAGCTTAGTTAATCTCGGGAGCACAGATACGCAGTATTTT.

The sample holds a few counts of this clone. CDR3 region: CASSPEGVNTEAFF. For the CDR3, the DNA is TGTGCCAGCAGCCCAGAGGGAGTAAACACTGAAGCTTTCTTT. This rearrangement joins TRBV7-8 to TRBJ1-1; D is ambiguous. Trimming left V 5 bases short and J 2 bases short, with 12 bases between. This CDR3 contains 14 residues. Looked up from germline, CDR1 is SGHVS and CDR2 is FQNEAQ.

The chain combines TRBV9 with TRBJ2-3; TRBD2 aligns across 11 bases. This CDR3 is built from 16 residues. With V trimmed by 3 bases and J by 0 bases, 3 bases remained unmatched. The germline V gene has CDR1 SGDLS and CDR2 YYNGEE. CDR3 amino acids: CASSETSGASTDTQYF. As DNA, the CDR3 is TGTGCCAGCAGCGAGACTAGCGGGGCAAGCACAGATACGCAGTATTTT. The full variable domain, completed using reference TRBV9 and TRBJ2-3, is DSGVTQTPKHLITATGQRVTLRCSPRSGDLSVYWYQQSLDQGLQFLIQYYNGEERAKGNILERFSAQQFPDLHSELNLSSLELGDSALYFCASSETSGASTDTQYFGPGTRLTVL.

V gene TRBV6-5 combines with J gene TRBJ2-7; 7 bases line up with TRBD2. CDR1 MNHEY and CDR2 SVGAGI come from the germline V gene. The junction had 18 bases not matched to a gene; V was cut back by 8 bases and J by 11 bases. The CDR3 loop spans 14 amino acids. CDR3 in DNA: TGTGCCAGCCGAGACGAAGGGCTCCGGGGGGTGGAGTACTTC. Translating gives CASRDEGLRGVEYF.